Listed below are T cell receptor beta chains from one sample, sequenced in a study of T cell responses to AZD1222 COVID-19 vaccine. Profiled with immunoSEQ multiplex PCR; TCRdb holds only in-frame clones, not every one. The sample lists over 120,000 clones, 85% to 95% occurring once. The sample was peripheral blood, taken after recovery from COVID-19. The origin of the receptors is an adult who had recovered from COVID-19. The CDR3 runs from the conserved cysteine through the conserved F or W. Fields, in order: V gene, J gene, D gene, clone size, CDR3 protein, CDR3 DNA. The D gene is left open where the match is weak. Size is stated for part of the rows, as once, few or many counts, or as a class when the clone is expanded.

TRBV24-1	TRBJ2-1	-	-	CATSDDTTSNEQFF	TGTGCCACCAGTGATGATACGACTAGCAATGAGCAGTTCTTC
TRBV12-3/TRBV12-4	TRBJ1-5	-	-	CASRPGWNQPQHF	TGTGCCAGCAGGCCAGGGTGGAATCAGCCCCAGCATTTT
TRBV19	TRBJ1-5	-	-	CASSLQENQPQHF	TGTGCCAGTAGTTTACAGGAGAATCAGCCCCAGCATTTT
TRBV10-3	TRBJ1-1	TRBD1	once	CASRDRALNTEAFF	TGTGCCAGCCGGGACAGGGCTTTAAACACTGAAGCTTTCTTT
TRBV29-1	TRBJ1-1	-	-	CSVERAGMNTEAFF	TGCAGCGTTGAACGTGCGGGAATGAACACTGAAGCTTTCTTT
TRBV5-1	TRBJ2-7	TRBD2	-	CASSVGTSGSVEQYF	TGCGCCAGCAGCGTCGGGACTAGCGGGAGTGTCGAGCAGTACTTC
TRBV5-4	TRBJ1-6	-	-	CASSLADRNNSPLHF	TGTGCCAGCAGCTTGGCAGACCGGAATAATTCACCCCTCCACTTT
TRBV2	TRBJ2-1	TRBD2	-	CASIAVPSSSGRGENEQFF	TGTGCCAGCATAGCGGTCCCCTCTTCAAGCGGGAGGGGGGAGAATGAGCAGTTCTTC
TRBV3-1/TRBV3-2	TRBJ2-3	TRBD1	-	CASSQDRDRTDTQYF	TGTGCCAGCAGCCAAGACCGGGACAGGACAGATACGCAGTATTTT
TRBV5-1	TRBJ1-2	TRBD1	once	CASSPVGQGNYGYTF	TGCGCCAGCAGCCCCGTCGGACAGGGAAACTATGGCTACACCTTC
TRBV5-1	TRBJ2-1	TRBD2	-	CASSPSGSSYNEQFF	TGCGCCAGCAGCCCGAGCGGGAGCTCCTACAATGAGCAGTTCTTC
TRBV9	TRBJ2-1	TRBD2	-	CASSVGLAALYNEQFF	TGTGCCAGCAGCGTAGGACTAGCGGCTTTATACAATGAGCAGTTCTTC
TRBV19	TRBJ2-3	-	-	CASSFSGTDTQYF	TGTGCCAGTAGTTTTAGCGGCACAGATACGCAGTATTTT
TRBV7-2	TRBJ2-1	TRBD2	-	CASSPADSGSRNEQFF	TGTGCCAGCAGCCCTGCGGATAGCGGGAGTAGAAATGAGCAGTTCTTC
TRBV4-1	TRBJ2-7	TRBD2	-	CASSQGLAGGYEQYF	TGCGCCAGCAGCCAGGGACTAGCGGGAGGCTACGAGCAGTACTTC
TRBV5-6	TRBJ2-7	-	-	CASSFPSQVSYEQYF	TGTGCCAGCAGCTTCCCAAGTCAGGTCTCCTACGAGCAGTACTTC
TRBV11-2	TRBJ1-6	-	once	CASSLEHYNSPLHF	TGTGCCAGCAGCTTAGAGCATTATAATTCACCCCTCCACTTT
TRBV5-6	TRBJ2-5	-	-	CASSFSPSGFLQETQYF	TGTGCCAGCAGCTTTAGTCCGAGCGGATTCCTCCAAGAGACCCAGTACTTC
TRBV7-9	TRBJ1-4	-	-	CASSLDGYEKLFF	TGTGCCAGCAGCCTAGACGGCTATGAAAAACTGTTTTTT
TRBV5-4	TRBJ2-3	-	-	CASSAEERGDTQYF	TGTGCCAGCAGCGCTGAGGAACGAGGAGATACGCAGTATTTT
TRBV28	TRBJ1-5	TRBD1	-	CASSLSRGGARQPQHF	TGTGCCAGCAGTCTGTCGAGAGGGGGCGCAAGGCAGCCCCAGCATTTT
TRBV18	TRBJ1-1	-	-	CASLGGAGLGTEAFF	TGTGCCAGCCTGGGGGGGGCCGGGCTTGGCACTGAAGCTTTCTTT
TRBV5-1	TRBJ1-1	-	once	CASRLENTEAFF	TGCGCCAGCAGACTAGAGAACACTGAAGCTTTCTTT
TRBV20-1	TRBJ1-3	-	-	CSSQEGNTIYF	TGCAGTTCTCAAGAAGGAAACACCATATATTTT
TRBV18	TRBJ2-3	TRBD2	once	CASSPRTSGSYRTDTQYF	TGTGCCAGCTCACCAAGGACTAGCGGGAGTTACCGCACAGATACGCAGTATTTT
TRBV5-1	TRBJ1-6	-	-	CASSPEGGYNSPLHF	TGCGCCAGCAGTCCTGAAGGAGGATATAATTCACCCCTCCACTTT
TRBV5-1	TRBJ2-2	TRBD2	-	CASSPPGTSGRGGTGELFF	TGCGCCAGCAGCCCCCCCGGGACTAGCGGGAGGGGTGGCACCGGGGAGCTGTTTTTT
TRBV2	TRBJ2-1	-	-	CASLDYNEQFF	TGTGCCAGCTTGGACTACAATGAGCAGTTCTTC
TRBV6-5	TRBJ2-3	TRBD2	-	CASKGAGGNTDTQYF	TGTGCCAGCAAGGGAGCGGGGGGAAACACAGATACGCAGTATTTT
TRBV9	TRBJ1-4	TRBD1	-	CASSATGGGEKLFF	TGTGCCAGCAGCGCGACAGGGGGTGGTGAAAAACTGTTTTTT
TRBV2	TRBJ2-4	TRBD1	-	CASRGQGVAAKNIQYF	TGTGCCAGCAGGGGACAGGGAGTCGCGGCCAAAAACATTCAGTACTTC
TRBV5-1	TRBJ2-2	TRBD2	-	CASSPRTRLEELFF	TGCGCCAGCAGCCCCCGGACTAGATTAGAGGAGCTGTTTTTT
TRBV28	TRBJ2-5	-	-	CASSSPGLQETQYF	TGTGCCAGCAGTTCGCCGGGACTCCAAGAGACCCAGTACTTC
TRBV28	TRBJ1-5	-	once	CASIPLGQYNQPQHF	TGTGCCAGCATCCCCTTAGGCCAGTACAATCAGCCCCAGCATTTT
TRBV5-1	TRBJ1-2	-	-	CASSLQGSLYGYTF	TGCGCCAGCAGCCTGCAGGGTTCCCTCTATGGCTACACCTTC